What follows are 15 T cell receptor beta chains derived from one specimen sequenced in a study of OX40 agonist ivuxolimab in advanced cancers. Assay used: immunoSEQ multiplex PCR; TCRdb lists only in-frame clones, some missing. Of approximately 100,000 clones detected, over 75% appear once; the ten largest clones hold 3.5% to 4.5%. The specimen was CD4+ or CD8+ T cells sorted from blood, collected in a trial of the OX40 agonist ivuxolimab. These receptors were collected from an adult with an advanced solid tumor such as melanoma, head and neck, liver or kidney cancer.

This clone has just a few counts. The genes are TRBV14 and TRBJ1-2, with D unclear. Trimming took 4 bases from V and 2 from J, leaving 11 bases between them. Germline assignment: CDR1 SGHDN and CDR2 FVKESK. The CDR3 extends over 14 amino acids. The CDR3 sequence: CASSPWTGNYGYTF. The CDR3 DNA follows: TGTGCCAGCAGCCCGTGGACGGGAAACTATGGCTACACCTTC.

A few counts support this clone. This chain joins TRBV6-6 and TRBJ2-5; possibly TRBD2 for D (5 bases). CDR1 and CDR2 (germline): MNHNY, SVGAGI (reference sequence). The length of the CDR3 is 13 residues. With 6 bases removed from V and 4 bases from J, the gap between germline ends came to 12 bases. In nucleotides, the CDR3 is TGTGCCAGCAGCCCCACCCGGGGAGAGACCCAGTACTTC. Amino acids: CASSPTRGETQYF.

This chain uses TRBV28 with TRBJ1-1; 7 nucleotides match TRBD1. The junction had 1 base not matched to a gene; V was cut back by 5 bases and J by 1 base. The CDR3 is 13 amino acids. Per the germline V gene, CDR1 is MDHEN and CDR2 is SYDVKM. The DNA for the CDR3 is TGTGCCAGCAGTCCAGGGGGGAACACTGAAGCTTTCTTT. Its protein product is CASSPGGNTEAFF.

The chain uses TRBV30 and TRBJ2-3; no firm D call. CDR3 size: 11 residues. V lost 6 bases, J lost 5 bases, and 9 bases lay in between. Germline V gives CDR1 GTSNPN, CDR2 SVGIG (reference sequence). DNA of the CDR3: TGTGCCTGCCCCCGAGGAGATACGCAGTATTTT. Its protein is CACPRGDTQYF. Based on the CDR3 plus reference TRBV30 and TRBJ2-3, the full variable domain is SQTIHQWPATLVQPVGSPLSLECTVEGTSNPNLYWYRQAAGRGLQLLFYSVGIGQISSEVPQNLSASRPQDRQFILSSKKLLLSDSGFYLCACPRGDTQYFGPGTRLTVL.

The gene calls are TRBV27 and TRBJ1-2; D remains unclear. The CDR3 length is 14 residues. CDR1 and CDR2 from the germline V gene are MNHEY and SMNVEV (reference sequence). Deletions cut 6 bases from V and 3 bases from J, with 14 bases between. The CDR3 region is CASSLGLNDYGYTF. CDR3 nucleotides: TGTGCCAGCAGCTTAGGTCTAAACGACTATGGCTACACCTTC.

This clone was picked up a small number of times. The genes are TRBV21-1 and TRBJ1-2. TRBV21-1 is a listed pseudogene. There are 14 residues in the CDR3. The CDR3 DNA sequence: TGTGCCAGCAGCTTCACTAGGGGTAACTATGGCTACACCTTC. Translated, it gives CASSFTRGNYGYTF.

This clone was found once. This chain links TRBV4-2 with TRBJ2-1; TRBD2 agrees at 11 bases. The germline gives CDR1 LGHNA, CDR2 YNFKEQ. This CDR3 is built from 16 residues. J lost 4 bases, V lost 4 bases, and 6 bases had no gene match. The CDR3 DNA sequence: TGTGCCAGCAGCCCGACGGGGACTAGCGGTTACAATGAGCAGTTCTTC. Protein: CASSPTGTSGYNEQFF.

This sequence joins TRBV29-1 and TRBJ2-6; D remains ambiguous. CDR1 and CDR2 (germline): SQVTM, ANQGSEA. V dropped 3 bases and J dropped 1 base, with 4 bases sitting between them. The CDR3 is made up of 13 amino acids. CDR3 bases: TGCAGCGTTGACGCTTCTGGGGCCAACGTCCTGACTTTC. Translated, it gives CSVDASGANVLTF.

The chain uses TRBV5-4 and TRBJ2-7; 9 bases are shared with TRBD1. J lost 4 bases, V lost 3 bases, and 8 bases had no gene match. The CDR3 has 15 residues. Germline V gives CDR1 SGHNT, CDR2 YYREEE (reference sequence). The CDR3 loop reads CASSSRQGGRYEQYF. The CDR3 DNA follows: TGTGCCAGCAGCTCCCGACAGGGGGGTAGGTACGAGCAGTACTTC.

V usage is TRBV30 and J usage is TRBJ2-5, with 7 bases identical to TRBD1. CDR1 and CDR2 (germline): GTSNPN, SVGIG (reference sequence). The V and J ends lost 5 bases and 4 bases, in that order; junction bases with no gene match: 7. This CDR3 region has 13 residues. CDR3 nucleotides: TGTGCCTGGGATACAGGGGACGCAGAGACCCAGTACTTC. Protein: CAWDTGDAETQYF.

The rearrangement joins TRBV27 to TRBJ1-6, with a tentative D call TRBD1 (6 bases). Germline V CDR1 and CDR2: MNHEY, SMNVEV (reference sequence). The ends were cut back, 5 bases at V and 13 bases at J, with 15 bases in the middle. The CDR3 covers 13 residues. CDR3 amino acids: CASSPPTGSPLHF. DNA for the CDR3: TGTGCCAGCAGTCCCCCAACAGGGTCCCCCCTCCACTTT.

The chain joins TRBV2 to TRBJ1-1, with no clear D. CDR1 and CDR2 from the germline V gene are SNHLY and FYNNEI. V was clipped by 7 bases and J by 2 bases, with 14 bases between them. CDR3 length equals 14 residues. CDR3 sequence: CASMEGSTNTEAFF. The CDR3 DNA reads as TGTGCCAGCATGGAGGGCAGCACCAACACTGAAGCTTTCTTT.

The CDR3 sequence: CASRSIQETQYF. As DNA, the CDR3 is TGTGCCAGCAGATCTATTCAAGAGACCCAGTACTTC. The chain employs TRBV7-2 and TRBJ2-5; D not certain. Germline values: CDR1 SGHTA, CDR2 FQGNSA. This CDR3 comprises 12 residues. V lost 6 bases and J 2 bases, leaving 7 bases between the germline ends.

The rearrangement uses TRBV7-8 and TRBJ2-7; D may be TRBD1 (5 bases). Trimming removed 6 bases at V and 7 bases at J, with 19 bases between. The CDR3 extends over 14 amino acids. Germline V gene sequence: CDR1 SGHVS, CDR2 FQNEAQ. As DNA, the CDR3 is TGTGCCAGCAGACGGACACCCGCTTCTAGGGAGCAGTACTTC. It specifies CASRRTPASREQYF.

The rearrangement joins TRBV28 to TRBJ1-4; 7 nucleotides match TRBD1. V gave up 5 bases and J gave up 4 bases; unmatched junction bases: 7. CDR3 length: 15 amino acids. Per the germline V gene, CDR1 is MDHEN and CDR2 is SYDVKM. The CDR3 bases are TGTGCCAGCAGTCCGTCGGGACAGAGTAATGAAAAACTGTTTTTT. Translation: CASSPSGQSNEKLFF.